This T cell receptor (beta chain) was retrieved from a study of CD8+CD57+ T cells in acquired aplastic anemia. Study-wide context: CD4+ reads averaged around 9.9 million in healthy donors. Findings and limits, study-wide: CD8+ Simpson's diversity did not differ significantly between patients and controls.

Template material for TCR beta VDJ and CDR3 profiling consisted of genomic DNA. Each CDR3 protein is one row after TCRdb ran MiXCR on the reads. This table holds under 200,000 distinct CDR3 sequences, roughly 48% found once. There are many counts of this clonotype. No antigen is known for it. CDR1 SQVTM and CDR2 ANQGSEA come from the germline V gene. The CDR3 loop spans 15 amino acids. The TCR comes from a human donor in good health. The chain combines TRBV29-1 with TRBJ1-6, with D tentatively TRBD1 (6 bases). Sequencing was performed on sorted CD4+, CD8+, or CD8+CD57+ T cells (not recorded which) from PBMCs. In DNA, the CDR3 is TGCAGGGATTCCGGGACACTCCGCTATAATTCACCCCTCCACTTT. Translating gives CRDSGTLRYNSPLHF.